This T cell receptor (beta chain) was retrieved from a study of T cells expressing NK-cell markers. Background on the study: Obtained from sorted CD3+CD56+NKG2C+, CD3+CD56+NKG2C- and CD3+CD56-NKG2C+ T cells were the TCR beta repertoires. The study sequenced eight donors, seven HCMV-seropositive and one seronegative.

Germline V gene lookup returns CDR1 SGHRS and CDR2 YFSETQ. The CDR3 consists of 17 residues. Worth noting for this clonotype: Antigen specificity is unknown.

Reanalyzing the 5' RACE reads, TCRdb keeps one entry per CDR3 protein, without DNA. The sample has roughly 450,000 distinct CDR3 sequences. Whole-study findings and limits: In about six donors, dominant CD3+CD56+NKG2C+ clonotypes ranked among the top 10 CD8+ clonotypes. For a few donors, these clonotypes were likewise the leading ones in the CD3+CD56-NKG2C+ fraction.

The V call is TRBV5-1, the J call TRBJ2-2; TCRdb lists TRBD2, though no DNA is available to test this call. This clonotype originated in a woman in her forties or fifties in good health. Sequencing input: blood T cells: a sorted CD56 or NKG2C T cell subset, CD4+ or CD8+ T cells, or bulk PBMC T cells (not recorded which). The CDR3 protein is CASSLQLAAPGGGELFF.